This T cell receptor (beta chain) originates from a study of T cells in Graves' hyperthyroidism and ophthalmopathy. Study-level results: Blood samples included most of the expanded thyroid clonotypes exceeding 0.001.

Germline CDR1 and CDR2: MNHNS and SASEGT. The CDR3 length is 14 residues. V lost 8 bases to trimming and J lost 4 bases; unmatched junction nucleotides: 8. Diagnosis rested on symptoms, serum thyroxine and TRAb, thyroid ultrasound, and orbital computed tomography. What was amplified from RNA transcripts were TCR beta CDR3 regions. HTBI primers were employed in a first-round RT-PCR of the TCR CDR3. TCRdb reanalysed the multiplex PCR reads using MiXCR and keeps one entry per CDR3 protein. Of some 580,000 distinct CDR3 sequences listed, roughly a sixth are singletons. To note about this clonotype: Its antigen is undetermined.

The TCR was taken from a woman between 40 and 50 years old with Graves' ophthalmopathy. The sequenced sample was blood. J is TRBJ2-3 and V is TRBV6-1, with 8 positions matching TRBD2. This CDR3 reads CASGPGGKADTQYF. The CDR3 nucleotides are TGTGCCAGCGGCCCGGGGGGGAAGGCAGATACGCAGTATTTT.